This T cell receptor (beta chain) was captured by sequencing in a study of vaccination and CD4 T cells after COVID-19. Study summary: Overlapping spike pools from SARS-CoV-2 and HCoV-NL63, HCoV-OC43 and HCoV-229E served as culture stimuli.

In germline, CDR1 is MRHNA, CDR2 SNTAGT. This CDR3 has 14 residues. V was pared by 3 bases and J by 10 bases, with 18 bases between. This clonotype was seen only a few times. Its antigen is not known. Scientists ran DNA taken from cultured CD4+ T cells through the Oncomine TCR Beta short-read assay for sequencing. TCRdb called the PCR reads again in MiXCR, with one record for every CDR3 protein. The sample holds about 6,500 distinct CDR3 sequences, more than 45% seen once. Treatment specified: approximately nine-day PBMC culture with coronavirus spike peptide pools or control peptides (ViraFEST assay). The collection of CD4+ T cells from the unexposed donor took place before the COVID-19 pandemic (2011-2018). Negative selection recovered the CD4+ T cells once they had spent about nine days in culture.

The sequence was obtained from a human donor in good health. The sequenced material came from CD4+ T cells from blood, cultured in vitro. J is TRBJ1-1 and V is TRBV6-4; tentative D call: TRBD1 (5 bases). CDR3 region: CASSESGRGVGAFF. In DNA form, the CDR3 reads TGTGCCAGCAGTGAATCTGGGCGAGGGGTGGGAGCTTTCTTT.